This TCR beta chain comes out of a study of radiotherapy plus CTLA-4 blockade in lung cancer. Using immunoSEQ multiplex PCR, the repertoire was profiled, and TCRdb retains in-frame clones only, with some absent. The sample consists of 77,000 or so clones, approximately 73% of them appearing once. CDR3 length equals 14 residues. The germline V gene encodes CDR1 ENHRY and CDR2 SYGVKD. Trimming shortened V by 6 bases and J by 5 bases, and 14 bases separated the two germline ends. The sample holds many counts of this clone. Sequences were derived from peripheral blood, sampled from a patient treated with radiotherapy plus ipilimumab. The chain joins TRBV10-3 to TRBJ1-5; TRBD1 is a possible D gene (5 bases). The TCR sequence derives from a human donor with non-small cell lung cancer whose response to radiotherapy plus ipilimumab could not be evaluated. CDR3 sequence reads: CAIRSDGGDQPQHF. The DNA for the CDR3 is TGTGCCATCAGATCCGACGGAGGGGATCAGCCCCAGCATTTT.